A single sample is the source of the 26 T cell receptor beta chains below, sequenced in a study of identical twins. One entry per CDR3 protein, called by TCRdb with MiXCR from the 5' RACE reads. The sample lists about 890,000 distinct CDR3 sequences; 9% to 15% were seen once. The same specimen was also included in a second study, on yellow fever vaccine responses in identical twins.

The specimen sequenced was PBMCs. The receptor set was obtained from a woman aged 18-29 years in good health.

The J gene is TRBJ2-3, the V gene TRBV18, with D perhaps matching TRBD2 (6 bases). CDR1 KGHSH and CDR2 LQKENI come from the germline V gene. The CDR3 covers 15 residues. Trimming removed 6 bases from V and 2 bases from J, with 15 bases in between. CDR3 nucleotides: TGTGCCAGCTCTGGGACTCTGGAGTTCACAGATACGCAGTATTTT. Translating gives CASSGTLEFTDTQYF.

The genes are TRBV5-1 and TRBJ2-1, with D possibly TRBD2 on 6 matching bases. V lost 5 bases to trimming and J lost 4 bases, with 16 bases between them. The germline V gene encodes CDR1 SGHRS and CDR2 YFSETQ. The length of the CDR3 is 15 residues. The CDR3 reads CASRPDRGNYNEQFF. The CDR3 DNA is TGCGCCAGCAGACCCGATCGGGGGAATTACAATGAGCAGTTCTTC.

This clonotype was recorded a few times. In DNA form, the CDR3 reads TGCAGTGCTAGAGATCCAGGGGGCTCGGGCACTGAAGCTTTCTTT. Translating it yields CSARDPGGSGTEAFF. The chain uses TRBV20-1 and TRBJ1-1; the match to TRBD1 covers 8 bases. The germline V gene has CDR1 DFQATT and CDR2 SNEGSKA (reference sequence). Trimming took 0 bases from V and 4 from J; bases not matched to a gene: 7. The CDR3 is 15 residues long.

This clonotype was seen only a few times. The chain carries TRBV15 and TRBJ1-4; no firm D call. Trimming removed 5 bases at V and 0 bases at J, with 19 bases between. The CDR3 has 18 residues. Germline values: CDR1 LNHNV, CDR2 YYDKDF (reference sequence). The CDR3 sequence is CATSRTDRRYATNEKLFF. CDR3 DNA: TGTGCCACCAGCCGAACGGACCGAAGATATGCAACTAATGAAAAACTGTTTTTT. Drawing the rest from reference TRBV15 and TRBJ1-4, the complete variable domain is DAMVIQNPRYQVTQFGKPVTLSCSQTLNHNVMYWYQQKSSQAPKLLFHYYDKDFNNEADTPDNFQSRRPNTSFCFLDIRSPGLGDTAMYLCATSRTDRRYATNEKLFFGSGTQLSVL.

This chain uses TRBV5-1 with TRBJ2-3; 9 bases map to TRBD2. V was pared by 2 bases and J by 4 bases, with 2 bases of the junction left unmatched. Germline lookup yields CDR1 SGHRS and CDR2 YFSETQ. The CDR3 sequence is 14 residues long. CDR3 loop: CASSFVAGADTQYF. Here the CDR3 DNA reads TGCGCCAGCAGCTTCGTAGCGGGGGCAGATACGCAGTATTTT. Full variable domain (outside the CDR3, taken from reference TRBV5-1 and TRBJ2-3): KAGVTQTPRYLIKTRGQQVTLSCSPISGHRSVSWYQQTPGQGLQFLFEYFSETQRNKGNFPGRFSGRQFSNSRSEMNVSTLELGDSALYLCASSFVAGADTQYFGPGTRLTVL.

This clonotype was counted many times. The V call is TRBV15, the J call TRBJ2-7; perhaps TRBD1 as D (6 bases). The V gene lost 0 bases and the J gene lost 4 bases, with 10 bases spanning the gap. This CDR3 region has 14 residues. CDR1 is LNHNV and CDR2 is YYDKDF in the germline V gene (reference sequence). The CDR3 DNA reads TGTGCCACCAGCAGAGAAGGGGGTCTTTACGAGCAGTACGTC. It translates to CATSREGGLYEQYV.

The chain uses TRBV5-1 and TRBJ2-5; D is uncertain. The CDR3 is 15 amino acids. V lost 0 bases and J 5 bases, leaving 14 bases between the germline ends. The V gene's germline CDR1 is SGHRS and CDR2 YFSETQ. The CDR3 DNA is TGCGCCAGCAGCTTGGGTGGGGTCATAGGGGAGACCCAGTACTTC. Its translation: CASSLGGVIGETQYF.

This clonotype was counted between two and nine times. The V gene is TRBV3-1, the J gene TRBJ2-1; D ambiguous. Trimming left V 1 base short and J 5 bases short, with 6 bases between. This CDR3 is built from 13 residues. Looked up from germline, CDR1 is LGHDT and CDR2 is YNNKEL (reference sequence). The CDR3 DNA sequence: TGTGCCAGCAGCCAAGGTCAGCACAATGAGCAGTTCTTC. It is translated as CASSQGQHNEQFF.

Here the CDR3 DNA reads TGTGCCATCAGTGAGTACGATCTTGACCTCGCCGGGGAGCTGTTTTTT. Amino acids: CAISEYDLDLAGELFF. The J gene is TRBJ2-2, the V gene TRBV10-3; no clear D. Trimming shortened V by 1 base and J by 6 bases, and 15 bases separated the two germline ends. Germline assignment: CDR1 ENHRY and CDR2 SYGVKD. This CDR3 has 16 amino acids.

CDR3 in amino acids: CASSYINRGADTQYF. The CDR3 DNA reads as TGTGCCAGCAGTTACATAAATAGGGGGGCAGATACGCAGTATTTT. The gene calls are TRBV6-5 and TRBJ2-3; D might be TRBD1 or TRBD2, each matching 6 bases. Germline-derived CDR1 and CDR2 are MNHEY and SVGAGI. Trimming removed 2 bases from V and 4 bases from J, with 13 bases in between. CDR3 length: 15 residues.

Only a few counts were recorded for this clonotype. This chain uses TRBV6-5 with TRBJ2-3, with unresolved D. The V gene's germline CDR1 is MNHEY and CDR2 SVGAGI. The ends were cut back, 0 bases at V and 10 bases at J, with 11 bases in the middle. The CDR3 has 13 residues. The CDR3 here is CASSYSVQAAQYF. The CDR3 nucleotides read TGTGCCAGCAGTTACTCGGTTCAGGCGGCGCAGTATTTT.

CDR3 nucleotides: TGTGCCAGCAGCTTTACAGGGCCCGCCCTTTACAATGAGCAGTTCTTC. It translates to CASSFTGPALYNEQFF. The V gene is TRBV5-8, the J gene TRBJ2-1, with D perhaps matching TRBD1 (6 bases). The CDR3 runs 16 residues. Looked up from germline, CDR1 is SGHTS and CDR2 is YDEGEE. V was trimmed by 2 bases and J by 4 bases, leaving 16 bases between them.

This clonotype was recorded many times. This chain connects TRBV29-1 to TRBJ2-5; no definite D call. CDR1 SQVTM and CDR2 ANQGSEA come from the germline V gene. The length of the CDR3 is 13 residues. V was shortened by 0 bases and J by 3 bases, with 8 bases between the two germline ends. The CDR3 sequence: CSVEERIEETQYF. CDR3 coding DNA: TGCAGCGTTGAAGAGCGGATTGAAGAGACCCAGTACTTC.

The chain couples TRBV5-3 to TRBJ1-6; TRBD1 aligns across 8 bases. TRBV5-3 has ORF status, its function being uncertain. The CDR3 covers 16 residues. J gave up 9 bases and V 0 bases, and 8 bases lay outside the gene matches. In DNA, the CDR3 is TGTGCCAGAAGCTTGGGGCCCGGACAGGGAGGTTCACCCCTCCACTTT. This encodes CARSLGPGQGGSPLHF.

The chain is built from TRBV14 and TRBJ2-1; 7 nucleotides match TRBD2. Per the germline V gene, CDR1 is SGHDN and CDR2 is FVKESK. This CDR3 has 16 amino acids. J was trimmed by 0 bases and V by 3 bases; bases with no gene match: 5. The CDR3 here is CASSHPAGSSYNEQFF. CDR3 sequence (DNA): TGTGCCAGCAGCCATCCAGCGGGGTCCTCCTACAATGAGCAGTTCTTC.

There are a few counts of this clonotype. CDR3 sequence reads: CSARGVSSYNEQFF. The CDR3 DNA is TGCAGTGCTCGAGGGGTGAGCTCCTACAATGAGCAGTTCTTC. The gene calls are TRBV20-1 and TRBJ2-1; D is possibly TRBD1 or TRBD2 (5 bases each). CDR3 length: 14 residues. CDR1 DFQATT and CDR2 SNEGSKA come from the germline V gene (reference sequence). V gave up 5 bases and J gave up 0 bases, with 11 bases separating them.

This chain links TRBV7-2 with TRBJ2-1; D remains unclear. Germline-derived CDR1 and CDR2 are SGHTA and FQGNSA. V was cut by 5 bases and J by 7 bases, with 12 bases left in between. This CDR3 spans 13 amino acids. The CDR3 sequence is CASSPPNQNEQFF. The CDR3 DNA sequence: TGTGCCAGCAGCCCCCCCAACCAGAATGAGCAGTTCTTC.

V usage is TRBV7-2 and J usage is TRBJ2-2, with 12 bases that match TRBD2. Trimming took 0 bases from V and 4 from J; bases not matched to a gene: 6. The CDR3 is 18 residues long. Germline V gene lookup returns CDR1 SGHTA and CDR2 FQGNSA. In DNA, the CDR3 is TGTGCCAGCAGCTTAGCGTCGGGACTAGCGGGTCGCACCGGGGAGCTGTTTTTT. This gives the protein CASSLASGLAGRTGELFF. The full variable domain, in which reference TRBV7-2 and TRBJ2-2 provide the parts outside the CDR3, is GAGVSQSPSNKVTEKGKDVELRCDPISGHTALYWYRQSLGQGLEFLIYFQGNSAPDKSGLPSDRFSAERTGGSVSTLTIQRTQQEDSAVYLCASSLASGLAGRTGELFFGEGSRLTVL.

V and J are TRBV9 and TRBJ2-2; D uncertain. Germline V lookup: CDR1 SGDLS, CDR2 YYNGEE. The CDR3 length is 16 residues. V gave up 1 base and J gave up 0 bases, with 10 bases separating them. The CDR3 loop reads CASSVNSGPNTGELFF. The CDR3 DNA is TGTGCCAGCAGCGTAAATTCCGGACCGAACACCGGGGAGCTGTTTTTT.

The chain has TRBV12-3 or TRBV12-4 and TRBJ2-3; tentatively, D is TRBD1 (6 bases). CDR3 length: 12 residues. Trimming left V 7 bases short and J 7 bases short, with 12 bases between. The CDR3 region has the DNA TGTGCCAGCATGGACAGCAGACATACGCAGTATTTT. Protein sequence: CASMDSRHTQYF.

This clonotype was seen just once. J is TRBJ2-7 and V is TRBV28, with a weak D call TRBD2 (5 bases). The CDR3 loop spans 13 amino acids. CDR1 is MDHEN, CDR2 SYDVKM, per germline. The V gene lost 6 bases and the J gene lost 4 bases, with 13 bases spanning the gap. CDR3 sequence reads: CASSSGGEYEQYV. The CDR3 DNA sequence: TGTGCCAGCAGCAGCGGTGGGGAATACGAGCAGTACGTC.

This clonotype was seen only a few times. Here the CDR3 reads CASSLNFGTVGYTF. The CDR3 DNA reads as TGTGCCAGCAGTTTAAATTTCGGGACAGTAGGCTACACCTTC. The rearrangement links TRBV12-3 or TRBV12-4 to TRBJ1-2; 7 bases fit TRBD1. The CDR3 has 14 amino acids. V lost 2 bases, J lost 8 bases, and 8 bases stayed unmatched.

This chain links TRBV3-1 with TRBJ2-1, with 7 bases aligning to TRBD1. The germline V gene has CDR1 LGHDT and CDR2 YNNKEL (reference sequence). V dropped 1 base and J dropped 0; count of bases not matched to a gene: 3. CDR3 length: 16 residues. In DNA form, the CDR3 reads TGTGCCAGCAGCCAAGCGACAGGGAGCTCCTACAATGAGCAGTTCTTC. Amino acids: CASSQATGSSYNEQFF.

This clonotype was detected a few times. V usage is TRBV7-3 and J usage is TRBJ2-1; 13 positions agree with TRBD2. In germline, CDR1 is SGHTA, CDR2 FQGTGA. CDR3 length: 18 residues. V was pared by 0 bases and J by 2 bases, with 4 bases of the junction left unmatched. The CDR3 nucleotides are TGTGCCAGCAGCTTAACAGGGGGGACTAGCGGGACCTACAATGAGCAGTTCTTC. This codes for CASSLTGGTSGTYNEQFF.

V usage is TRBV27 and J usage is TRBJ1-2; D not certain. The CDR3 covers 14 residues. Germline CDR1 is MNHEY and CDR2 is SMNVEV (reference sequence). The germline V and J ends were trimmed by 8 bases and 0 bases, with 13 bases remaining between them. CDR3 amino acids: CASGKGTTNYGYTF. The DNA of the CDR3 is TGTGCCAGCGGCAAGGGAACTACTAACTATGGCTACACCTTC.

V gene TRBV10-3 combines with J gene TRBJ1-1; TRBD1 matches 8 bases. The CDR3 loop spans 14 amino acids. CDR1 is ENHRY and CDR2 is SYGVKD in the germline V gene. Trimming took 7 bases from V and 7 from J; bases not matched to a gene: 11. The CDR3 region has the DNA TGTGCCATCAATACGCAGGGGGCGGAAGGTGAAGCTTTCTTT. Translation gives CAINTQGAEGEAFF.